This TCR beta chain is drawn from a study of early T cells in non-severe SARS-CoV-2 infection. Study-level information: From unsorted whole blood, bulk RNA was sequenced, and the chains remained unpaired.

Individual cDNA molecules were tagged with unique molecular identifiers. TCRdb fed the 5' RACE reads into MiXCR, producing one record per CDR3 protein. Of tens of thousands of distinct CDR3 sequences listed, around 13% are singletons. The CDR3 spans 12 residues. Looked up from germline, CDR1 is DFQATT and CDR2 is SNEGSKA (reference sequence). Trimming removed 5 bases from V and 0 bases from J, with 7 bases in between. Sequencing was performed on whole blood. This receptor was identified in an adult who was a healthcare worker with PCR-confirmed SARS-CoV-2 infection or an uninfected control (not recorded which). The J gene is TRBJ1-1, the V gene TRBV20-1; no clear D. CDR3 DNA: TGCAGTGCTCCCCGCCTGAACACTGAAGCTTTCTTT. It specifies CSAPRLNTEAFF.